A single sample is the source of the 28 T cell receptor beta chains below, sequenced in a study of a mutant IDH1 vaccine in newly diagnosed glioma. The repertoire was sequenced with immunoSEQ multiplex PCR; TCRdb's copy has only in-frame clones and lacks some. The sample lists tens of thousands of clones; around 87% were seen once. Noted time point: week 35, safety follow-up. A single vaccine dose contained 300 ug of mutant IDH1 20-mer peptide, and topical imiquimod was used with it. These receptors lack a known antigen. Material: PBMCs, obtained from a glioma patient whose treatment included an IDH1 peptide vaccine. Receptors were obtained from a man younger than 45 with glioma.

V gene TRBV11-2 combines with J gene TRBJ2-3, with 9 nucleotides matching TRBD2. With V trimmed by 0 bases and J by 2 bases, 6 bases remained unmatched. CDR1 and CDR2 from the germline V gene are SGHAT and FQNNGV. The CDR3 extends over 17 amino acids. The CDR3 sequence: CASSLDQTSGYTDTQYF. In nucleotides, the CDR3 is TGTGCCAGCAGCTTAGATCAAACTAGCGGGTACACAGATACGCAGTATTTT. Combining the CDR3 with reference TRBV11-2 and TRBJ2-3 gives the whole variable domain EAGVAQSPRYKIIEKRQSVAFWCNPISGHATLYWYQQILGQGPKLLIQFQNNGVVDDSQLPKDRFSAERLKGVDSTLKIQPAKLEDSAVYLCASSLDQTSGYTDTQYFGPGTRLTVL.

V and J are TRBV19 and TRBJ1-2, with 7 bases aligning to TRBD1. In germline, CDR1 is LNHDA, CDR2 SQIVND (reference sequence). Losses at the gene ends were 10 bases for V and 3 bases for J; bases not matched to a gene: 11. This CDR3 has 14 residues. The CDR3 DNA sequence: TGTGCCAACCACAGGGGTAAGGTTCACTATGGCTACACCTTC. Encoded protein: CANHRGKVHYGYTF.

This clone has a handful of counts. The chain carries TRBV4-1 and TRBJ1-1; D is undetermined. Looked up from germline, CDR1 is MGHRA and CDR2 is YSYEKL. The CDR3 sequence is 14 residues long. Trimming shortened V by 2 bases and J by 2 bases, and 9 bases separated the two germline ends. DNA of the CDR3: TGCGCCAGCAGCCAATTGGAGGGAAACACTGAAGCTTTCTTT. Amino acid sequence: CASSQLEGNTEAFF.

The chain uses TRBV19 and TRBJ1-2; 7 nucleotides line up with TRBD1. CDR1 LNHDA and CDR2 SQIVND come from the germline V gene (reference sequence). CDR3 length: 14 residues. The V and J ends lost 4 bases and 5 bases, in that order; junction bases with no gene match: 7. The CDR3 reads CASSTPGQSYGYTF. The CDR3 DNA sequence: TGTGCCAGTAGTACTCCGGGACAGTCTTATGGCTACACCTTC.

The V gene is TRBV27, the J gene TRBJ1-1, with D possibly being TRBD1 (6 bases). Germline V gene sequence: CDR1 MNHEY, CDR2 SMNVEV (reference sequence). The CDR3 runs 15 residues. Trimming cost V 0 bases and J 5 bases, with 13 bases left between them. In DNA, the CDR3 is TGTGCCAGCAGTTTATCTACCAGGGGTGGGACTGAAGCTTTCTTT. Translated, it gives CASSLSTRGGTEAFF.

This chain connects TRBV15 to TRBJ2-2, with 7 bases lining up with TRBD2. After removal of 3 bases from V and 1 base from J, the junction contained 5 bases not matched to a gene. CDR1 is LNHNV, CDR2 YYDKDF, per germline (reference sequence). The CDR3 sequence is 16 residues long. The CDR3 protein is CATSSELARNTGELFF. CDR3 sequence (DNA): TGTGCCACCAGCAGCGAACTAGCGCGGAACACCGGGGAGCTGTTTTTT.

This clone was detected a few times. The chain joins TRBV6-5 to TRBJ2-3, with 9 bases aligning to TRBD1. The CDR3 runs 15 residues. J lost 0 bases, V lost 7 bases, and 5 bases had no gene match. In germline, CDR1 is MNHEY, CDR2 SVGAGI. The CDR3 spells CASNPQGASTDTQYF. The DNA for the CDR3 is TGTGCCAGCAACCCACAGGGGGCGAGCACAGATACGCAGTATTTT.

The chain links TRBV5-4 to TRBJ1-4; a weak D match, TRBD1 (6 bases). CDR1 SGHNT and CDR2 YYREEE come from the germline V gene (reference sequence). V lost 4 bases and J lost 6, with 16 bases in between. The CDR3 consists of 15 residues. The CDR3 DNA reads TGTGCCAGCAGCCCGGGGGGGGCCAGAGATGAAAAACTGTTTTTT. Translation gives CASSPGGARDEKLFF.

The gene calls are TRBV25-1 and TRBJ1-3; D gene unclear. Trimming took 5 bases from V and 0 from J, leaving 14 bases between them. The CDR3 is made up of 16 amino acids. Germline values: CDR1 MGHDK, CDR2 SYGVNS. In DNA form, the CDR3 reads TGTGCCAGCAGTCCTCTTGACACCAGCTCTGGAAACACCATATATTTT. Residues: CASSPLDTSSGNTIYF.

The gene calls are TRBV4-2 and TRBJ2-1; the D gene could be TRBD1 or TRBD2 (5 bases each). In germline, CDR1 is LGHNA, CDR2 YNFKEQ. This CDR3 is 17 amino acids long. Trimming took 0 bases from V and 0 from J, leaving 12 bases between them. The CDR3 bases are TGTGCCAGCAGCCAAGATTTGGGGGATTTCTCCTACAATGAGCAGTTCTTC. It codes for CASSQDLGDFSYNEQFF.

The rearrangement links TRBV7-9 to TRBJ1-2, with no clear D. Germline lookup yields CDR1 SEHNR and CDR2 FQNEAQ (reference sequence). The CDR3 extends over 14 amino acids. The ends were cut back, 0 bases at V and 4 bases at J, with 9 bases in the middle. The CDR3 sequence is CASSLALATYGYTF. CDR3 bases: TGTGCCAGCAGCTTAGCGCTGGCCACCTATGGCTACACCTTC.

The chain joins TRBV19 to TRBJ2-7; 8 bases are shared with TRBD2. From germline, CDR1 is LNHDA and CDR2 SQIVND (reference sequence). The J segment lost 1 base and the V segment lost 6 bases, leaving 5 bases of the junction unmatched. This CDR3 has 14 residues. This CDR3 reads CASRAGRGSYEQYF. The CDR3, as DNA: TGTGCCAGTAGGGCCGGGAGGGGGTCCTACGAGCAGTACTTC.

This clone showed up just a few times. The J gene is TRBJ2-4, the V gene TRBV30, with D possibly being TRBD1 (5 bases). The germline gives CDR1 GTSNPN, CDR2 SVGIG (reference sequence). Trimming pared 4 bases from V and 0 bases from J, leaving 7 bases between. This CDR3 spans 13 amino acids. CDR3 loop: CAWTGLAKNIQYF. CDR3 DNA sequence: TGTGCCTGGACAGGGCTAGCCAAAAACATTCAGTACTTC. Drawing the rest from reference TRBV30 and TRBJ2-4, the complete variable domain is SQTIHQWPATLVQPVGSPLSLECTVEGTSNPNLYWYRQAAGRGLQLLFYSVGIGQISSEVPQNLSASRPQDRQFILSSKKLLLSDSGFYLCAWTGLAKNIQYFGAGTRLSVL.

The rearrangement links TRBV6-5 to TRBJ2-7; D is possibly TRBD2 (5 bases). This CDR3 contains 13 residues. V was shortened by 5 bases and J by 6 bases, with 14 bases between the two germline ends. Germline V gene lookup returns CDR1 MNHEY and CDR2 SVGAGI. As DNA, the CDR3 is TGTGCCAGCAGTCGGATGGGTGGGAGCGAGCAGTACTTC. This encodes CASSRMGGSEQYF.

The gene calls are TRBV27 and TRBJ2-7; no firm D call. V lost 6 bases and J lost 3, with 12 bases in between. This CDR3 comprises 13 residues. CDR1 is MNHEY, CDR2 SMNVEV, per germline (reference sequence). The CDR3 region has the DNA TGTGCCAGCAGAGTAGGACCATTCTACGAGCAGTACTTC. Translating it yields CASRVGPFYEQYF.

The chain links TRBV5-5 to TRBJ2-1, with D maybe TRBD2 (6 bases). V was cut by 4 bases and J by 5 bases, with 19 bases left in between. CDR1 SGHKS and CDR2 YYEKEE come from the germline V gene (reference sequence). The CDR3 sequence is 16 residues long. This CDR3 is CASSVYLGGADNEQFF. CDR3 nucleotide sequence: TGTGCCAGCAGCGTATATCTGGGGGGAGCGGACAATGAGCAGTTCTTC.

The chain couples TRBV5-1 to TRBJ2-5; TRBD1 matches at 10 bases. CDR1 is SGHRS, CDR2 YFSETQ, per germline. V shed 3 bases and J 5 bases; nucleotides not matched to a gene: 4. This CDR3 is 14 amino acids long. CDR3 coding DNA: TGCGCCAGCAGCTCGACAGGGGGCGCGGAGACCCAGTACTTC. As protein: CASSSTGGAETQYF. The full variable domain, completed using reference TRBV5-1 and TRBJ2-5, is KAGVTQTPRYLIKTRGQQVTLSCSPISGHRSVSWYQQTPGQGLQFLFEYFSETQRNKGNFPGRFSGRQFSNSRSEMNVSTLELGDSALYLCASSSTGGAETQYFGPGTRLLVL.

The chain combines TRBV27 with TRBJ1-2; tentative D call: TRBD1 (6 bases). There are 16 residues in the CDR3. CDR1 is MNHEY and CDR2 is SMNVEV in the germline V gene (reference sequence). Deletions cut 5 bases from V and 0 bases from J, with 16 bases between. CDR3 DNA: TGTGCCAGCAGTGGGACCTGGGGGCCTACTAACTATGGCTACACCTTC. It is translated as CASSGTWGPTNYGYTF.

This clone has more than one count but fewer than ten. The rearrangement links TRBV7-8 to TRBJ2-1; tentative D call: TRBD2 (5 bases). The CDR3 runs to 16 residues. With 0 bases removed from V and 4 bases from J, the gap between germline ends came to 13 bases. Germline V CDR1 and CDR2: SGHVS, FQNEAQ. CDR3 region: CASSLADSPHYNEQFF. The CDR3 coding sequence is TGTGCCAGCAGCTTAGCGGACTCGCCGCATTACAATGAGCAGTTCTTC.

The V call is TRBV5-5, the J call TRBJ1-4; D is unresolved. The CDR3 is 16 residues long. The V and J ends lost 6 bases and 0 bases respectively, with 15 bases between them. In germline, CDR1 is SGHKS, CDR2 YYEKEE (reference sequence). CDR3 in amino acids: CASTPPGYPTNEKLFF. CDR3 DNA: TGTGCCAGCACCCCCCCGGGGTACCCAACTAATGAAAAACTGTTTTTT.

A few counts support this clone. The rearrangement links TRBV30 to TRBJ1-2, with 8 bases that match TRBD1. Germline V gene lookup returns CDR1 GTSNPN and CDR2 SVGIG (reference sequence). Trimming at V came to 4 bases and at J to 2 bases, leaving 6 bases not matched to a gene. This CDR3 has 14 amino acids. CDR3 coding DNA: TGTGCCTGGAAGGTCCAGGGGGCAAACTATGGCTACACCTTC. Amino acid sequence: CAWKVQGANYGYTF.

CDR3 sequence: CASRKNRGATEAFF. In DNA, the CDR3 is TGTGCCAGCAGGAAAAACAGGGGGGCCACTGAAGCTTTCTTT. V gene TRBV28 combines with J gene TRBJ1-1, with 8 nucleotides matching TRBD1. CDR1 is MDHEN and CDR2 is SYDVKM in the germline V gene. The CDR3 is made up of 14 amino acids. V trimming: 6 bases; J trimming: 4 bases; junction bases outside the gene matches: 7.

J is TRBJ1-3 and V is TRBV13; a weak D match, TRBD1 (6 bases). Germline values: CDR1 PRHDT, CDR2 FYEKMQ (reference sequence). V was clipped by 7 bases and J by 4 bases, with 8 bases between them. The CDR3 runs to 12 residues. The CDR3 coding sequence is TGTGCCAGCACAGGGGACGGAAACACCATATATTTT. Translation gives CASTGDGNTIYF.

V usage is TRBV27 and J usage is TRBJ1-4; D is uncertain. Germline assignment: CDR1 MNHEY and CDR2 SMNVEV (reference sequence). V was pared by 1 base and J by 0 bases, with 6 bases between. This CDR3 is built from 15 residues. The CDR3, as DNA: TGTGCCAGCAGTTTATTTGGGGCAACTAATGAAAAACTGTTTTTT. Amino acids: CASSLFGATNEKLFF.

Concerning this clone itself: A read error is likely, as this CDR3 ends without the conserved phenylalanine or tryptophan. No DNA is shown, since the ends of the CDR3 on it are uncertain; the CDR3 is the one TCRdb lists. The chain has TRBV29-1 and TRBJ2-3; the tabulated D call, TRBD2, remains unverified against the DNA. The CDR3 sequence runs 9 residues, both termini included. The germline CDR1 and CDR2 sequences are SQVTM and ANQGSEA. The CDR3 spells CSAGGVFPP.

This clone was detected only once. The chain combines TRBV5-1 with TRBJ2-3; TRBD1 aligns across 7 bases. Germline loops: CDR1 SGHRS, CDR2 YFSETQ. V lost 0 bases, J lost 2 bases, and 3 bases stayed unmatched. CDR3 length equals 15 residues. The CDR3 spells CASSLEGQHTDTQYF. Written as DNA, the CDR3 is TGCGCCAGCAGCTTGGAGGGACAGCACACAGATACGCAGTATTTT.

The chain links TRBV7-9 to TRBJ1-2, with D unresolved. This CDR3 contains 14 residues. The V and J ends lost 4 bases and 6 bases respectively, with 15 bases between them. Looked up from germline, CDR1 is SEHNR and CDR2 is FQNEAQ (reference sequence). DNA for the CDR3: TGTGCCAGCAGCTGGGGAGGAAGGGAGCATGGCTACACCTTC. As protein: CASSWGGREHGYTF.

The J gene is TRBJ1-5, the V gene TRBV4-1; TRBD1 matches at 9 bases. The V segment lost 3 bases and the J segment 5 bases; nucleotides outside the gene matches: 5. Germline V gene lookup returns CDR1 MGHRA and CDR2 YSYEKL. CDR3 length equals 15 residues. CDR3 loop: CASSQSDRGYQPQHF. The CDR3 coding sequence is TGCGCCAGCAGCCAGAGCGACAGGGGGTATCAGCCCCAGCATTTT.